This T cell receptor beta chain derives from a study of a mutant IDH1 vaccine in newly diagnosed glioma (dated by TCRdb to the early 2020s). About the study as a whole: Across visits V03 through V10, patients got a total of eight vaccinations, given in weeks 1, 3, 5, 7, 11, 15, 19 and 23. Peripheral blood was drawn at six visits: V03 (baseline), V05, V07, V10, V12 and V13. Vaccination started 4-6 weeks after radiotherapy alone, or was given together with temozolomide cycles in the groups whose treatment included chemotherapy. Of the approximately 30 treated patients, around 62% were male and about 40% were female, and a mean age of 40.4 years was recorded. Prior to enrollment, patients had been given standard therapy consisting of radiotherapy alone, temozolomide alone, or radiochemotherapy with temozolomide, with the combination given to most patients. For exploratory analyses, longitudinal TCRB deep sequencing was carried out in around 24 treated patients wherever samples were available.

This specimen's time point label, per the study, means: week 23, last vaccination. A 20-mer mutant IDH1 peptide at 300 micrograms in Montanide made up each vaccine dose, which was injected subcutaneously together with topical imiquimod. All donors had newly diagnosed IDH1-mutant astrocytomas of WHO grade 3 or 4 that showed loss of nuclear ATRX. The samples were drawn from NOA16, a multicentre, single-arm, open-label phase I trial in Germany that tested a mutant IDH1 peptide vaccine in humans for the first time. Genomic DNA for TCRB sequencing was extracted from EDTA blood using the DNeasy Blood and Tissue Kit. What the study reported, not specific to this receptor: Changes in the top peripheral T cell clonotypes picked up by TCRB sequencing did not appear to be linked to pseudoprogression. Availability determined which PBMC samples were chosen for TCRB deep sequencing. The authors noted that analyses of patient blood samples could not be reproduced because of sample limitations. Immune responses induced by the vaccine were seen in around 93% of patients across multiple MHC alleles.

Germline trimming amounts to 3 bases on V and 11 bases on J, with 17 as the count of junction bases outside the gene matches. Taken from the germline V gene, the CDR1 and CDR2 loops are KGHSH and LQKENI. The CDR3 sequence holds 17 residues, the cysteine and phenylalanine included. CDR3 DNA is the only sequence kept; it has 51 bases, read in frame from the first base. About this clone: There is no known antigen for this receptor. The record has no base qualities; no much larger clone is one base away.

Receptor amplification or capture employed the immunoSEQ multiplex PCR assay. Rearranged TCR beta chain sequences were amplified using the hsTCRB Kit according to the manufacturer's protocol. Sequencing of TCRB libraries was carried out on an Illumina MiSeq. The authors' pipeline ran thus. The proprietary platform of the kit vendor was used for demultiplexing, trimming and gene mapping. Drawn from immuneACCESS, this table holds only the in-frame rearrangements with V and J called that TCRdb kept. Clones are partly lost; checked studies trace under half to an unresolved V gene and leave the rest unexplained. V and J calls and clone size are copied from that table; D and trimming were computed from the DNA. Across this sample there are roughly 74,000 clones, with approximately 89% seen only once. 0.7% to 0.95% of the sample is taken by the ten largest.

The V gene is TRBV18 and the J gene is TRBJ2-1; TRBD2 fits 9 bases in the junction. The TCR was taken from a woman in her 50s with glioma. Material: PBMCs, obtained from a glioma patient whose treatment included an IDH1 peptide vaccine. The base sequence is TGTGCCAGCTCACCCCAACGTCATGCGGGAGGGCCGCCTAAGCAGTTCTTC. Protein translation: CASSPQRHAGGPPKQFF.